The 5 T cell receptor beta chains given below trace back to one sample, sequenced in a study of cytomegalovirus exposure and HLA in healthy donors. The PCR employed 60 Vbeta primers together with 13 Jbeta primers. The repertoire was sequenced with immunoSEQ multiplex PCR; TCRdb's copy has only in-frame clones and lacks some. The repertoire consists of roughly 120,000 clones, with over 60% occurring once and the leading ten covering 3% to 4%. Material for sequencing was PBMCs. These receptors were obtained from a woman in her 30s in good health and CMV-seropositive.

The rearrangement uses TRBV19 and TRBJ2-5; 7 nucleotides line up with TRBD1. The CDR3 extends over 14 amino acids. CDR1 is LNHDA, CDR2 SQIVND, per germline (reference sequence). With V trimmed by 4 bases and J by 3 bases, 5 bases remained unmatched. DNA for the CDR3: TGTGCCAGTAGTAGGACAGGACGGGAAGAGACCCAGTACTTC. Translated, it gives CASSRTGREETQYF.

The chain uses TRBV14 and TRBJ2-3; 9 nucleotides agree with TRBD2. This CDR3 is 15 amino acids long. The V and J ends lost 2 bases and 3 bases, in that order; junction bases with no gene match: 3. Germline CDR1 SGHDN, CDR2 FVKESK. CDR3 region: CASSQSGGWTDTQYF. The CDR3 DNA reads TGTGCCAGCAGCCAAAGCGGGGGGTGGACAGATACGCAGTATTTT.

The chain uses TRBV6-5 and TRBJ2-5; weak D call: TRBD1 (6 bases). The DNA end is a closer match to TRBJ2-7, so the J assignment may be wrong. This CDR3 is 13 amino acids long. Germline-derived CDR1 and CDR2 are MNHEY and SVGAGI. CDR3 loop: CASSQTGTYEQYF. The CDR3 nucleotides are TGTGCCAGCAGCCAAACAGGGACCTACGAGCAGTACTTC.

The CDR3 is CASSEEGNQPQHF. DNA of the CDR3: TGTGCCAGCAGTGAAGAGGGGAATCAGCCCCAGCATTTT. V is TRBV2 and J is TRBJ1-5; weak D call: TRBD1 (5 bases). This CDR3 comprises 13 residues. V lost 1 base to trimming and J lost 4 bases, with 5 bases between them. CDR1 is SNHLY and CDR2 is FYNNEI in the germline V gene.

As for this clone: The sample has other DNA sequences that encode this CDR3 too. This chain joins TRBV29-1 and TRBJ1-1, with 9 positions matching TRBD1. This CDR3 has 12 residues. The germline gives CDR1 SQVTM, CDR2 ANQGSEA. Germline trimming cut 6 bases from V and 5 bases from J; bases unmatched to any gene: 4. The CDR3 loop is CSVTGGRTEAFF. CDR3 DNA sequence: TGCAGCGTGACAGGGGGTCGGACTGAAGCTTTCTTT.